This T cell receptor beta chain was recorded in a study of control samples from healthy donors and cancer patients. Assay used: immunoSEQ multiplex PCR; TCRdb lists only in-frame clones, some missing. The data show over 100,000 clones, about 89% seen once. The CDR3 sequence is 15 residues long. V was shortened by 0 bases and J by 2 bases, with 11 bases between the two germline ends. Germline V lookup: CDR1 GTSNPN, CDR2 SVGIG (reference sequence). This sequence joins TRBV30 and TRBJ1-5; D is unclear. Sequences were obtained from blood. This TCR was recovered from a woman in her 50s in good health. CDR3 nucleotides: TGTGCCTGGAGTGTCGGGCGGATTCGCAATCAGCCCCAGCATTTT. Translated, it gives CAWSVGRIRNQPQHF.